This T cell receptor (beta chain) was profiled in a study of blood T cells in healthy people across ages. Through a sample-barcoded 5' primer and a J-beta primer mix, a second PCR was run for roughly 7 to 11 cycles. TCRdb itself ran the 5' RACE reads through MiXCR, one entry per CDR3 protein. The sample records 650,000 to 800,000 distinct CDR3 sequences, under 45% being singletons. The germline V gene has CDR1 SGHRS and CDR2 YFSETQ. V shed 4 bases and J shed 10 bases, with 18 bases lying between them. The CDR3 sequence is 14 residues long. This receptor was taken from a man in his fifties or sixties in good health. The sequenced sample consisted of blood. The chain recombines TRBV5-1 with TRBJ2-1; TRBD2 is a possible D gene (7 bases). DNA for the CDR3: TGCGCCAGCAGCCGGGGCCGGGGGGCTAACGAGCAGTTCTTC. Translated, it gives CASSRGRGANEQFF.